The rows below give T cell receptor beta chains drawn from one sample of a study of blood T cell repertoires in COVID-19. Assay used: immunoSEQ multiplex PCR; TCRdb lists only in-frame clones, some missing. The table includes roughly 250,000 clones, about four fifths detected once. Sequenced input: peripheral blood. All receptors come from an elderly woman with acute or convalescent COVID-19. The CDR3 runs from the conserved cysteine through the conserved F or W. Fields, in order: CDR3 length, J gene, V gene, clone size, CDR3 protein. The size of a clone is reported for some rows only, either as once, few or many, or as a class for expanded clones.

>14|TRBJ2-5|TRBV24-1|NA
CATSDPRQDETQYF
>16|TRBJ2-7|TRBV6-5|few
CASSYGSGLRSYEQYF
>12|TRBJ2-2|TRBV24-1|NA
CATRGPTGELFF
>15|TRBJ1-5|TRBV4-1|NA
CASSSYGTSNQPQHF
>16|TRBJ2-4|TRBV18|once
CASSPDRGDSKNIQYF
>14|TRBJ1-2|TRBV5-4|NA
CASSGGQSIYGYTF
>16|TRBJ1-6|TRBV11-2|NA
CASSLGASSYNSPLHF
>14|TRBJ1-5|TRBV2|NA
CASSSTSGGQPQHF
>13|TRBJ1-2|TRBV9|few
CASGRGRSNGYTF
>15|TRBJ2-5|TRBV15|NA
CATSRDRGGQETQYF
>15|TRBJ1-1|TRBV3-1/TRBV3-2|NA
CASSQDGRANTEAFF
>15|TRBJ1-6|TRBV2|once
CASSAEQGSNSPLHF
>16|TRBJ1-2|TRBV19|NA
CASSIDPTGPLNGYTF
>16|TRBJ2-1|TRBV28|NA
CASSLVVGTAYNEQFF
>15|TRBJ1-5|TRBV5-1|once
CASYRPAGPNQPQHF
>16|TRBJ2-2|TRBV7-9|NA
CASSPKGQGATGELFF
>16|TRBJ2-3|TRBV5-1|NA
CASSSRLAGETDTQYF
>11|TRBJ2-7|TRBV20-1|NA
CSAPRGSEQYF
>14|TRBJ2-5|TRBV7-8|NA
CASSWGGRHETQYF
>15|TRBJ1-2|TRBV18|few
CASSPSSGLGYGYTF
>15|TRBJ2-7|TRBV19|NA
CASKEGTSGSYEQYF